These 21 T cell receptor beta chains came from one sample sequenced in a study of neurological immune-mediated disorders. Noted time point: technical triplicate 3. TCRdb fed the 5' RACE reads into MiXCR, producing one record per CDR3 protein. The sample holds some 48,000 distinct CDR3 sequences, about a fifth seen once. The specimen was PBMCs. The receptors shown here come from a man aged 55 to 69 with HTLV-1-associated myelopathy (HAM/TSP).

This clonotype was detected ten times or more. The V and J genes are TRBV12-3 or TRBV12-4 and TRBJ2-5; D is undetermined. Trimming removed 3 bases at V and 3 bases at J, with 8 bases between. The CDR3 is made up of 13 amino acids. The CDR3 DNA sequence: TGTGCCAGCAGTTTGTTAACCGAAGAGACCCAGTACTTC. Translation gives CASSLLTEETQYF.

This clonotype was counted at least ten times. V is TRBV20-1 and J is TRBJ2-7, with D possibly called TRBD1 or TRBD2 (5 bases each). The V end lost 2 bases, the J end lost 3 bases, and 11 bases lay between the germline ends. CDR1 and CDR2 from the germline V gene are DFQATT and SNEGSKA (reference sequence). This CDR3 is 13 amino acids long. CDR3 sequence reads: CSARSGTDYEQYF. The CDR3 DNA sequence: TGCAGTGCTAGATCCGGGACCGACTACGAGCAGTACTTC.

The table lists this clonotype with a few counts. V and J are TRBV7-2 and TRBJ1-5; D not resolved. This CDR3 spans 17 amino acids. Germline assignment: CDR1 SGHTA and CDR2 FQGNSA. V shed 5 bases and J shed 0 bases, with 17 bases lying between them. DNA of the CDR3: TGTGCCAGCAGCCCCCAAGGAGGGTGGATTAGCAATCAGCCCCAGCATTTT. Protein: CASSPQGGWISNQPQHF.

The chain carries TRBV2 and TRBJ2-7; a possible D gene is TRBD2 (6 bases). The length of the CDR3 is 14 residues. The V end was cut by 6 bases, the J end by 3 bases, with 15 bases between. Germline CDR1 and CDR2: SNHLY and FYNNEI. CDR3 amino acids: CASRSGGIGYEQYF. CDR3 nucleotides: TGTGCCAGCAGATCCGGCGGGATCGGCTACGAGCAGTACTTC.

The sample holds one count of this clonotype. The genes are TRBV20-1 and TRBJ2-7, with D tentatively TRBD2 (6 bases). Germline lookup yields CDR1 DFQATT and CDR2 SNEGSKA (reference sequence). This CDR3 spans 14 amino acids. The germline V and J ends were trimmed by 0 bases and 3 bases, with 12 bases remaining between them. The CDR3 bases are TGCAGTGCTAGAGATCCGGGACTCAGCTACGAGCAGTACTTC. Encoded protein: CSARDPGLSYEQYF.

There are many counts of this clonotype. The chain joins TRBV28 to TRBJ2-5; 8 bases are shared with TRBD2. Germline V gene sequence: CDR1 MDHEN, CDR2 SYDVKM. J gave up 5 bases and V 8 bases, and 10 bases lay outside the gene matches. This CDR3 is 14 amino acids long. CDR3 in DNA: TGTGCCAGCGGAGGTACCGGGGGGGTGGAGACCCAGTACTTC. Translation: CASGGTGGVETQYF.

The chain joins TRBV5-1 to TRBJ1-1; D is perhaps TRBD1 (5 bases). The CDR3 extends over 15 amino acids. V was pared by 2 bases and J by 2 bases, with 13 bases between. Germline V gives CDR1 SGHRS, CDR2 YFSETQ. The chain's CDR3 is CASSFASGLNTEAFF. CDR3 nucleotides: TGCGCCAGCAGCTTTGCCTCAGGGTTAAACACTGAAGCTTTCTTT. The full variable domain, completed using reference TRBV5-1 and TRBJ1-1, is KAGVTQTPRYLIKTRGQQVTLSCSPISGHRSVSWYQQTPGQGLQFLFEYFSETQRNKGNFPGRFSGRQFSNSRSEMNVSTLELGDSALYLCASSFASGLNTEAFFGQGTRLTVV.

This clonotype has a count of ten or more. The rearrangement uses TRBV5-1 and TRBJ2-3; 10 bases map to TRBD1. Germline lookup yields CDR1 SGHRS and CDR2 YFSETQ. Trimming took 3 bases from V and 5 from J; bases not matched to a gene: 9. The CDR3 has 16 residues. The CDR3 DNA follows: TGCGCCAGCAGCTGGCGGGACAGGGGAAGTGGAGATACGCAGTATTTT. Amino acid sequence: CASSWRDRGSGDTQYF.

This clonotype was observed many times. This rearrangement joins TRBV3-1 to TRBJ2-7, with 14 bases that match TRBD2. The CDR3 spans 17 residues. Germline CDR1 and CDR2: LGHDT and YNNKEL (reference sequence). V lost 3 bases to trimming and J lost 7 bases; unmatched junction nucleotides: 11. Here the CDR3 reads CASSQETGLAGEREQYF. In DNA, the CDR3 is TGTGCCAGCAGCCAGGAGACGGGACTAGCGGGAGAACGGGAGCAGTACTTC.

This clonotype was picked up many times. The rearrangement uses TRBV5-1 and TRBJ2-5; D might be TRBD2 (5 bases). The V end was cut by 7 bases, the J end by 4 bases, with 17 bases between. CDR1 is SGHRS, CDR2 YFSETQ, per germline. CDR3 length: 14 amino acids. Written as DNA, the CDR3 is TGCGCCAGCTGCATATCGGGGTTCATAGAGACCCAGTACTTC. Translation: CASCISGFIETQYF.

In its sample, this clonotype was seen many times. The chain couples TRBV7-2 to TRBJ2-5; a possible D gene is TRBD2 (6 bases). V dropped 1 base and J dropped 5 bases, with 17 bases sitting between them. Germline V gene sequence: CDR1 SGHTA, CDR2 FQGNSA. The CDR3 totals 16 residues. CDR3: CASSLDGTGTMETQYF. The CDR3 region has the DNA TGTGCCAGCAGCTTAGACGGGACTGGAACAATGGAGACCCAGTACTTC.

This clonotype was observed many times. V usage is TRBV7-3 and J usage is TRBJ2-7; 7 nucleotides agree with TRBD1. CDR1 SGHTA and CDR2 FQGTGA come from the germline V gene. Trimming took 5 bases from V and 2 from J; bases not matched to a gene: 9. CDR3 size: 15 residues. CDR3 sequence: CASSPGAGGTYEQYF. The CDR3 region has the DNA TGTGCCAGCAGCCCCGGGGCAGGGGGTACCTACGAGCAGTACTTC. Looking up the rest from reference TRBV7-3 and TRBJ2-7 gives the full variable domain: GAGVSQTPSNKVTEKGKYVELRCDPISGHTALYWYRQSLGQGPEFLIYFQGTGAADDSGLPNDRFFAVRPEGSVSTLKIQRTERGDSAVYLCASSPGAGGTYEQYFGPGTRLTVT.

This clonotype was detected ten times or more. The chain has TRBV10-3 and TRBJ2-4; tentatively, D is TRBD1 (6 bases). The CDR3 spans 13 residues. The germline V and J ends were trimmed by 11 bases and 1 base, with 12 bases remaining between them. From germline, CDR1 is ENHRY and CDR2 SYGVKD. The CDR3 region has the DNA TGTGCCGCACAGGGTTCGGCCAAAAACATTCAGTACTTC. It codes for CAAQGSAKNIQYF.

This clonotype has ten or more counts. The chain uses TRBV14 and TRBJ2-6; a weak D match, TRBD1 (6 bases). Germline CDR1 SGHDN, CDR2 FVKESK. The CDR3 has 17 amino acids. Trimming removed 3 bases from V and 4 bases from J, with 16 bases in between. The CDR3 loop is CASSHTGSRMGANVLTF. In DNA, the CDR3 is TGTGCCAGCAGCCACACAGGGTCCAGGATGGGGGCCAACGTCCTGACTTTC.

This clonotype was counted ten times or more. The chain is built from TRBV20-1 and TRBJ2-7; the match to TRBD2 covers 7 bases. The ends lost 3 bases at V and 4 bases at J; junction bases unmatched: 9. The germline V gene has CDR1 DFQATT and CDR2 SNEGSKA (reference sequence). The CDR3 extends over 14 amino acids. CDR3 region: CSASRASGAYEQYF. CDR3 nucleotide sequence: TGCAGTGCTAGTCGGGCTAGCGGAGCTTACGAGCAGTACTTC.

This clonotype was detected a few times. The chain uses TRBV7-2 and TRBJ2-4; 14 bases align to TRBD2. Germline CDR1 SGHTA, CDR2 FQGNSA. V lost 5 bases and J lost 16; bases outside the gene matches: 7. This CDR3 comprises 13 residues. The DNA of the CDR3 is TGTGCCAGCAGCCTCGGGACTAGCGGGAGTCCTTACTTC. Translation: CASSLGTSGSPYF.

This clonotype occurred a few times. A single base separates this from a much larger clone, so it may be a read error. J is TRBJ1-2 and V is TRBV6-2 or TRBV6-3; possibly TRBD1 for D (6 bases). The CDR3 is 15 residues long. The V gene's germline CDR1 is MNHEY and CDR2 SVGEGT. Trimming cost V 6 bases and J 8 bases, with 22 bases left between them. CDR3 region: CASSSTGLRLFGYTF. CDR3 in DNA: TGTGCCAGCAGCTCCACAGGGCTCCGGCTGTTCGGCTACACCTTC.

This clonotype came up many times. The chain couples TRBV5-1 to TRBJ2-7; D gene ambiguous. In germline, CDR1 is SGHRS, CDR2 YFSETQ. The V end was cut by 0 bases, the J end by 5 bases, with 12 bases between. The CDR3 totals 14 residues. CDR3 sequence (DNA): TGCGCCAGCAGCTTGGATCGGGCGAGGAACGAGCAGTACTTC. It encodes CASSLDRARNEQYF.

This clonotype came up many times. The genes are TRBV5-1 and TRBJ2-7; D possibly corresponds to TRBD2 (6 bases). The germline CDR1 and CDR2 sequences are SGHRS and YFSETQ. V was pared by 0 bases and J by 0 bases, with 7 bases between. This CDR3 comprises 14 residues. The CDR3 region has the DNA TGCGCCAGCAGCTTGGCCGGGAGCTCCTACGAGCAGTACTTC. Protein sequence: CASSLAGSSYEQYF.

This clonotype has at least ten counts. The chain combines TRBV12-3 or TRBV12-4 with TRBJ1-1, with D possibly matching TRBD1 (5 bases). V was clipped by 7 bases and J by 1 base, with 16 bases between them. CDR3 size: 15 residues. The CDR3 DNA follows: TGTGCCAGCATGCCGTCGTGGGGCGGGAACACTGAAGCTTTCTTT. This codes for CASMPSWGGNTEAFF.

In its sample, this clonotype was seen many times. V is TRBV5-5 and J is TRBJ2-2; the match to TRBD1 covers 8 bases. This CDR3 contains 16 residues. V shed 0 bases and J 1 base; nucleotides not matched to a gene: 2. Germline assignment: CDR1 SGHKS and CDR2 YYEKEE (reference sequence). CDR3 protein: CASSLVGTGNTGELFF. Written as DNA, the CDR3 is TGTGCCAGCAGCTTGGTTGGGACAGGGAACACCGGGGAGCTGTTTTTT.